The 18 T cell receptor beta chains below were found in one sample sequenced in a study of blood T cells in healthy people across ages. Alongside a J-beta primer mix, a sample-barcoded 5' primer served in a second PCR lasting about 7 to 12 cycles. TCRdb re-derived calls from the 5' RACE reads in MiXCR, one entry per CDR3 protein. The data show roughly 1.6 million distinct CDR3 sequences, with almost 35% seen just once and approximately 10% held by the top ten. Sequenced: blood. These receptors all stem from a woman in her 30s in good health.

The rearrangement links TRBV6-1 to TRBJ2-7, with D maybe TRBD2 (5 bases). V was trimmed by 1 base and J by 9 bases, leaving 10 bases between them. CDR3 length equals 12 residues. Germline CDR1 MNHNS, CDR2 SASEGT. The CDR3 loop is CASSEERAGQYF. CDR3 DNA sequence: TGTGCCAGCAGTGAAGAGAGGGCCGGGCAGTACTTC.

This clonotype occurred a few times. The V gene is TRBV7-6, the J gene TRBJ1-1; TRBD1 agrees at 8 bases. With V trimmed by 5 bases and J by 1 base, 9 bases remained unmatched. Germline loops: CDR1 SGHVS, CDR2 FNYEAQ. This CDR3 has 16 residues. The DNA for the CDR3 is TGTGCCAGCAGCCAACCCAGGACAGGGTGGAACACTGAAGCTTTCTTT. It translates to CASSQPRTGWNTEAFF. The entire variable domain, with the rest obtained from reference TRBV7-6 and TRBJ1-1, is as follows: GAGVSQSPRYKVTKRGQDVALRCDPISGHVSLYWYRQALGQGPEFLTYFNYEAQQDKSGLPNDRFSAERPEGSISTLTIQRTEQRDSAMYRCASSQPRTGWNTEAFFGQGTRLTVV.

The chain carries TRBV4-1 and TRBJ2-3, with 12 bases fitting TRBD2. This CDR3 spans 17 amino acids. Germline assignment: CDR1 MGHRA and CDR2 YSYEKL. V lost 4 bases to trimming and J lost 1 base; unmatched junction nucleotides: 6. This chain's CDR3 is CASSRLAGVSGTDTQYF. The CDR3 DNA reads TGCGCCAGCAGCCGACTAGCGGGAGTCAGTGGCACAGATACGCAGTATTTT.

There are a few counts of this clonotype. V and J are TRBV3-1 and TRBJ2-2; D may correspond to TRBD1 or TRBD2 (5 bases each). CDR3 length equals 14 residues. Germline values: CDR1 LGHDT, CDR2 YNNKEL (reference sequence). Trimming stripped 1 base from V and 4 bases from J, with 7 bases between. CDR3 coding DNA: TGTGCCAGCAGCCAAGTGGGACCCACCGGGGAGCTGTTTTTT. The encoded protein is CASSQVGPTGELFF.

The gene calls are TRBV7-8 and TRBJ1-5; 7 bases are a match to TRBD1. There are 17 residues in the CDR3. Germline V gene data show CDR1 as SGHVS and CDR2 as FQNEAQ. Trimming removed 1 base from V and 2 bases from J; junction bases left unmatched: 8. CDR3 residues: CASSLVQGRFGNQPQHF. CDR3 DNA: TGTGCCAGCAGCTTAGTACAGGGGCGATTTGGCAATCAGCCCCAGCATTTT.

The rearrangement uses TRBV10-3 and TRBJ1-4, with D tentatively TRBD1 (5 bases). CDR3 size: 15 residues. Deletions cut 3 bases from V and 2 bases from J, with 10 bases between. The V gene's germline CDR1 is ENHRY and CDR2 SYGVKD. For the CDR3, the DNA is TGTGCCATCAGTGAAATCGGGGGTACTAATGAAAAACTGTTTTTT. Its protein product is CAISEIGGTNEKLFF.

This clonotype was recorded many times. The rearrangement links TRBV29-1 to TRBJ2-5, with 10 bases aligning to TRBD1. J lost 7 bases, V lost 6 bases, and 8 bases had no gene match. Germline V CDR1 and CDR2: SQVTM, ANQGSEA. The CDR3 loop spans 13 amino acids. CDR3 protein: CSVRQGAFGTQYF. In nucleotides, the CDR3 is TGCAGCGTGAGACAGGGGGCTTTCGGGACCCAGTACTTC.

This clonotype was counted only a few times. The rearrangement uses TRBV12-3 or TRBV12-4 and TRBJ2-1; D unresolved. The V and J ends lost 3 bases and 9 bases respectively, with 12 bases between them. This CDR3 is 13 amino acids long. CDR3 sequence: CASSFAPIGEQFF. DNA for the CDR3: TGTGCCAGCAGTTTTGCCCCGATTGGTGAGCAGTTCTTC.

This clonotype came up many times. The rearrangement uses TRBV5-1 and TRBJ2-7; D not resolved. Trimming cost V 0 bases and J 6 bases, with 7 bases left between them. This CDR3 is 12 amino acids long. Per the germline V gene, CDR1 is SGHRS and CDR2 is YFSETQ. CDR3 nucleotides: TGCGCCAGCAGCTTGGTCCCCCTCGAGCAGTACTTC. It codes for CASSLVPLEQYF. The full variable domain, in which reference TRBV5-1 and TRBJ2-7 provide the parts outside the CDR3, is KAGVTQTPRYLIKTRGQQVTLSCSPISGHRSVSWYQQTPGQGLQFLFEYFSETQRNKGNFPGRFSGRQFSNSRSEMNVSTLELGDSALYLCASSLVPLEQYFGPGTRLTVT.

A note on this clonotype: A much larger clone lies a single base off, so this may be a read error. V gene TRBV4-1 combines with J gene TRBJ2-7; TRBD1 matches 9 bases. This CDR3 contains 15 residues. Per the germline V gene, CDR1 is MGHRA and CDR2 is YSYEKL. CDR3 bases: TGCGCCAGCAGCCCCCGGGACAGGGCATCGGAGACCCAGGACTTC. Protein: CASSPRDRASETQDF.

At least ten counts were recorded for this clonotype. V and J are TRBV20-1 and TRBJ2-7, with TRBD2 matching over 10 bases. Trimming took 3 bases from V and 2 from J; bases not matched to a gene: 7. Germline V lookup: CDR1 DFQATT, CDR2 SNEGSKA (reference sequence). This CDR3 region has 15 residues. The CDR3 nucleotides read TGCAGTGCTAGTCAGTCTAGCGGGGGTACCTACGAGCAGTACTTC. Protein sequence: CSASQSSGGTYEQYF.

The chain's CDR3 is CASSEGWAYGYTF. The CDR3 DNA is TGTGCCAGCAGTGAAGGATGGGCCTATGGCTACACCTTC. This chain joins TRBV6-1 and TRBJ1-2; no definite D call. Germline V gene sequence: CDR1 MNHNS, CDR2 SASEGT. V lost 1 base, J lost 4 bases, and 7 bases lay in between. CDR3 length: 13 amino acids.

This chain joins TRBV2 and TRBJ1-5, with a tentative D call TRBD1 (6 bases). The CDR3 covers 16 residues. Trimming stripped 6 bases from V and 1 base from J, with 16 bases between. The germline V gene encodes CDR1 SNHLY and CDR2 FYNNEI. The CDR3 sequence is CASSRGGRESNQPQHF. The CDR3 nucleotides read TGTGCCAGCAGCCGGGGGGGGCGGGAAAGCAATCAGCCCCAGCATTTT.

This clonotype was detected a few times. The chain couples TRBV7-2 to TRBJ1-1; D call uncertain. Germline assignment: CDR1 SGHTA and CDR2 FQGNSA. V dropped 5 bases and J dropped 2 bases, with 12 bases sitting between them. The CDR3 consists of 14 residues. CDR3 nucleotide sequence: TGTGCCAGCAGCACCCCCCGGGGAAACACTGAAGCTTTCTTT. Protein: CASSTPRGNTEAFF.

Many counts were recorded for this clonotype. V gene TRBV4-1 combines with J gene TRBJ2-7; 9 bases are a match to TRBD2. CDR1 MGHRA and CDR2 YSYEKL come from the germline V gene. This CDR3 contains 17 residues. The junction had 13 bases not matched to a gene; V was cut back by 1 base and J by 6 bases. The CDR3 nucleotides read TGCGCCAGCAGCCAAGCGCAGGCGGGAGGGTTCTTGGGCGAGCAGTACTTC. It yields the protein CASSQAQAGGFLGEQYF.

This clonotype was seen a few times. CDR3 sequence: CSGWGGAEDYGYTF. CDR3 coding DNA: TGCAGCGGATGGGGGGGGGCCGAAGACTATGGCTACACCTTC. The V gene is TRBV29-1, the J gene TRBJ1-2; possible D gene TRBD1, 6 bases. Germline V CDR1 and CDR2: SQVTM, ANQGSEA. This CDR3 has 14 amino acids. V gave up 7 bases and J gave up 3 bases, with 18 bases separating them.

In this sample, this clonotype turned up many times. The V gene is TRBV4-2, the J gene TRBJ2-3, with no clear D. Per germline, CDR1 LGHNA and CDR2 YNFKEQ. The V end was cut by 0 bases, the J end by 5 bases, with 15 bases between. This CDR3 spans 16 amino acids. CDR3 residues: CASSQDLWLRKDTQYF. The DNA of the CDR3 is TGTGCCAGCAGCCAAGATCTATGGCTTCGGAAAGATACGCAGTATTTT.

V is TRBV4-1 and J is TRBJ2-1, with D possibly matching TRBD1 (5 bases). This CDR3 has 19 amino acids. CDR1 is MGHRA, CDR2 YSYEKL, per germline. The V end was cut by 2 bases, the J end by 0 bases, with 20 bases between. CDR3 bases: TGCGCCAGCAGCCAACGGTTCTTTCAGGTTGACAGCTCCTACAATGAGCAGTTCTTC. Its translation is CASSQRFFQVDSSYNEQFF.